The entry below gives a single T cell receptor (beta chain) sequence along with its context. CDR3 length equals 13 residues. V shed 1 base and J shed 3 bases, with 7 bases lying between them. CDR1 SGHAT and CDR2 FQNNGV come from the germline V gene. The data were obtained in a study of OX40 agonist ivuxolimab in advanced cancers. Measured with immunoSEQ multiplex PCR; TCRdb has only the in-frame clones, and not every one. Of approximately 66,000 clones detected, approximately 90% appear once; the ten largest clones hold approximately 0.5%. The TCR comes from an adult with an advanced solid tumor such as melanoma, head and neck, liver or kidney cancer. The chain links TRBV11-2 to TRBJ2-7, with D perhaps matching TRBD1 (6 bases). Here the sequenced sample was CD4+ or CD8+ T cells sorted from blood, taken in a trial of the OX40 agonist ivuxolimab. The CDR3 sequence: CASSLARGYEQYF. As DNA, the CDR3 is TGTGCCAGCAGCTTAGCCAGGGGCTACGAGCAGTACTTC.